This T cell receptor (beta chain) is from a study of T cell responses to AZD1222 COVID-19 vaccine. The table came from immunoSEQ multiplex PCR; TCRdb's copy has only in-frame clones and leaves some out. The table records roughly 260,000 clones, approximately 93% of them present only once. Study observations and caveats: Reportedly, close to half of spike-specific TCRs are directed against unmutated variant regions.

Of note for this clone: Its antigen is undetermined.

This TCR was sampled from an adult in good health. The sample here was peripheral blood, taken on day 0 of AZD1222 vaccination.

The CDR3, as DNA: TGTGCCAGCAGCCCGGGACAGGGGGATCAGCCCCAGCATTTT. Translating gives CASSPGQGDQPQHF. This chain connects TRBV2 to TRBJ1-5, with 11 bases lining up with TRBD1. Trimming took 6 bases from V and 5 from J; bases not matched to a gene: 3. CDR1 and CDR2 (germline): SNHLY, FYNNEI. There are 14 residues in the CDR3.